The rows below give T cell receptor beta chains drawn from one sample of a study of beta chain features in type 1 diabetes. Only in-frame clones appear in the TCRdb table, and some are missing; sequencing was by immunoSEQ multiplex PCR. The sample lists about half a million clones, about an eighth seen once, with about 0.042% in the top ten. The material sequenced was naive CD4+ T cells from blood. These TCRs come from a woman between 18 and 30 years old in good health. CDR3s include the opening cysteine and the closing phenylalanine or tryptophan. D genes are given only for firm matches.

>-|TRBV6-5
CASSLSGDTQYF
>-|TRBV14
CASSQLQGGQPQHF
>-|TRBV6-5
CASSYSIGVRGSPLHF
>-|TRBV18
CASSPTSSYEQYF
>TRBD1|TRBV7-6
CASSLGQGAHNEQFF
>-|TRBV7-2
CASSRNYRDVTQYF
>-|TRBV5-1
CASSWSEPGETQYF
>TRBD1|TRBV2
CASSGMTGSGDEKLFF
>-|TRBV30
CAWTGNAVWGATGELFF
>-|TRBV19
CASSTQAGEQYF
>TRBD2|TRBV12-5
CASGFYGGGSDGELFF
>TRBD1|TRBV27
CASSPQGAVRSYEQYF
>-|TRBV30
CAWSFTSGEQYF
>TRBD2|TRBV7-8
CASRLTGTSGIVEQFF
>TRBD2|TRBV7-2
CASSLESGGYQETQYF
>TRBD1|TRBV5-4
CASGRQGGELFF
>-|TRBV25-1
CASSESGVLAKNIQYF
>-|TRBV7-3
CASSLTNHYGYTF
>-|TRBV7-2
CASSLVQFQETQYF
>TRBD1|TRBV7-2
CASSSSGTAKGYTF
>-|TRBV7-2
CASSLAATYEQYF
>-|TRBV4-2
CASSRILQGAGEGGYTF
>-|TRBV27
CASSLSPGQTLYF
>-|TRBV9
CASSPSGTDTQYF
>-|TRBV2
CASSEFRAGLTEAFF
>-|TRBV29-1
CSVGGHSYGYTF
>-|TRBV20-1
CSARQDTEAFF
>-|TRBV13
CASSIRTYTEAFF
>-|TRBV6-6
CASARDIPSPLHF
>TRBD1|TRBV4-3
CASSQVFSGTALYEQYF
>-|TRBV5-1
CASSSMDGQRDGYTF
>-|TRBV19
CASSTRAASTDTQYF
>TRBD1|TRBV7-9
CASSYRQGSSGYNEQFF
>-|TRBV7-6
CASSFGKNTEAFF
>-|TRBV7-3
CASSPMSYANTGELFF
>-|TRBV15
CATGKDQHRNEQFF
>-|TRBV4-1
CASSQGGRGGSNPEAFF
>-|TRBV7-2
CASSLVPLSGNEQFF
>-|TRBV4-3
CASGLPSPTGELFF
>-|TRBV5-4
CASSRGTEVNEQFF
>-|TRBV2
CASRPTGTREAFF
>TRBD1|TRBV6-5
CASSPTGALRETQYF
>-|TRBV11-2
CASSSGRLSSYEQYF
>-|TRBV14
CASSAADTQYF
>-|TRBV7-2
CASSLRNSNYGYTF
>TRBD2|TRBV6-6
CASRTSAAYEQYF
>-|TRBV7-2
CASSVRDTQYF
>TRBD1|TRBV7-8
CASSRDRVYGANVLTF
>-|TRBV18
CASHPGRPPYEQYF
>TRBD2|TRBV18
CASSPPSGNRYNEQFF
>TRBD1|TRBV11-1
CASSPQTGYSGYTF
>-|TRBV5-1
CASSLGGGPYNEQFF
>-|TRBV7-3
CASSPGPAEDLHF
>-|TRBV5-1
CASSLGAGLHEQYF
>TRBD1|TRBV4-1
CASSQLGQVAYEQYF